This TCR beta chain was identified during a study of blood T cell repertoires in COVID-19. Study background: From the United States, Italy and Spain came samples of acute and convalescent COVID-19. Sources were T cells, B-cell-depleted T cells, or PBMCs; the material itself was cDNA or gDNA.

Using immunoSEQ multiplex PCR, the repertoire was profiled, and TCRdb retains in-frame clones only, with some absent. The data contain more than 110,000 clones, 82% of them seen just once; the ten biggest clones take up roughly 4%. V gave up 4 bases and J gave up 2 bases; unmatched junction bases: 9. The CDR3 contains 18 residues. Per the germline V gene, CDR1 is KGHSH and CDR2 is LQKENI. Sequencing was done on a sample of peripheral blood. The TCR was taken from a woman aged 80 or older with acute or convalescent COVID-19. The chain links TRBV18 to TRBJ2-6; 9 positions match TRBD1. The CDR3 here is CASSRTGTGIAGANVLTF. DNA of the CDR3: TGTGCCAGCTCACGAACCGGGACAGGGATAGCTGGGGCCAACGTCCTGACTTTC.